A selection of T cell receptor beta chains follows, all from one sample in a study of blood T cell repertoires in COVID-19. Sequencing used immunoSEQ multiplex PCR; TCRdb keeps in-frame clones, though not all of them. The sample yields about 280,000 clones, roughly nine tenths seen once. The sample was PBMCs or T cells enriched from blood (not recorded which). These receptors were taken from a woman in her thirties or forties who had recovered from COVID-19. Both conserved end residues are part of each CDR3. A D gene is named only where the DNA matches it firmly. Clone size is not always given. Where it is, it says once, few, many or a class for expanded clones.

D: TRBD2
size: NA
J: TRBJ2-3
V: TRBV4-3
DNA: TGCGCCAGCAGCCAAGCTAGCGGAGGGGCTAGCACAGATACGCAGTATTTT
CDR3: CASSQASGGASTDTQYF

D: TRBD1
size: few
J: TRBJ2-7
V: TRBV5-1
DNA: TGCGCCAGCAGCTTGGACGGACAGGGCTACGAGCAGTACTTC
CDR3: CASSLDGQGYEQYF

D: TRBD2
size: NA
J: TRBJ2-2
V: TRBV10-3
DNA: TGTGCCACCCTAAGGGGGCTAGCGGGAGGGCCGGGCACCGGGGAGCTGTTTTTT
CDR3: CATLRGLAGGPGTGELFF

D: TRBD2
size: NA
J: TRBJ2-1
V: TRBV29-1
DNA: TGCAGCGTTGAAGATCAGGGACTAGGGACGTTCTTC
CDR3: CSVEDQGLGTFF

D: NA
size: NA
J: TRBJ1-1
V: TRBV3-1/TRBV3-2
DNA: TGTGCCAGCAGCCATGACCGGGAGGGGGCTTTCTTT
CDR3: CASSHDREGAFF

D: NA
size: once
J: TRBJ1-2
V: TRBV10-1
DNA: TGCGCCGGCGACAGAACTCGTTATGGGGACTATGGCTACACCTTC
CDR3: CAGDRTRYGDYGYTF

D: TRBD2
size: NA
J: TRBJ2-2
V: TRBV29-1
DNA: TGCAGCGTTATAGGGCTAGCGGGAGTTTCGGCCGGGGAGCTGTTTTTT
CDR3: CSVIGLAGVSAGELFF

D: NA
size: NA
J: TRBJ2-7
V: TRBV19
DNA: TGTGCCAGTAGTGCTCAGGGGAATGCCTACGAGCAGTACTTC
CDR3: CASSAQGNAYEQYF

D: TRBD1
size: NA
J: TRBJ1-4
V: TRBV11-2
DNA: TGTGCCAGCAGCCCAGGGGGGACTAATGAAAAACTGTTTTTT
CDR3: CASSPGGTNEKLFF

D: TRBD2
size: NA
J: TRBJ2-6
V: TRBV15
DNA: TGTGCCACCAGCACACTCGAGGGGCTAGCGGGAGTTGGGGCCAACGTCCTGACTTTC
CDR3: CATSTLEGLAGVGANVLTF

D: TRBD1
size: NA
J: TRBJ2-2
V: TRBV6-1
DNA: TGTGCCAGCAGTGAGGGGCCAGGGGGAACCGGGGAGCTGTTTTTT
CDR3: CASSEGPGGTGELFF

D: NA
size: NA
J: TRBJ2-1
V: TRBV5-3
DNA: TGTGCCAGAAGCTTGCGGGAGCGGACCTACAATGAGCAGTTCTTC
CDR3: CARSLRERTYNEQFF

D: TRBD2
size: NA
J: TRBJ2-7
V: TRBV7-8
DNA: TGTGCCAGCACCCCCAAGACAGCGGGAGGGGGGTCCTACGAGCAGTACTTC
CDR3: CASTPKTAGGGSYEQYF

D: NA
size: NA
J: TRBJ2-1
V: TRBV7-9
DNA: TGTGCCAGCAGCTTTCAGGGCAGGGATAACTACAATGAGCAGTTCTTC
CDR3: CASSFQGRDNYNEQFF

D: NA
size: NA
J: TRBJ1-5
V: TRBV7-2
DNA: TGTGCCAGCAGCTTTACTTCTCTGAGGCCACGTCAGCCCCAGCATTTT
CDR3: CASSFTSLRPRQPQHF

D: NA
size: NA
J: TRBJ2-1
V: TRBV11-2
DNA: TGTGCCAGCAGCTTAGTCTTAGATGAGCAGTTCTTC
CDR3: CASSLVLDEQFF

D: NA
size: NA
J: TRBJ2-3
V: TRBV19
DNA: TGTGCCAGTAGTTCCGCCCAGGCAGGAGGAGGCGATACGCAGTATTTT
CDR3: CASSSAQAGGGDTQYF